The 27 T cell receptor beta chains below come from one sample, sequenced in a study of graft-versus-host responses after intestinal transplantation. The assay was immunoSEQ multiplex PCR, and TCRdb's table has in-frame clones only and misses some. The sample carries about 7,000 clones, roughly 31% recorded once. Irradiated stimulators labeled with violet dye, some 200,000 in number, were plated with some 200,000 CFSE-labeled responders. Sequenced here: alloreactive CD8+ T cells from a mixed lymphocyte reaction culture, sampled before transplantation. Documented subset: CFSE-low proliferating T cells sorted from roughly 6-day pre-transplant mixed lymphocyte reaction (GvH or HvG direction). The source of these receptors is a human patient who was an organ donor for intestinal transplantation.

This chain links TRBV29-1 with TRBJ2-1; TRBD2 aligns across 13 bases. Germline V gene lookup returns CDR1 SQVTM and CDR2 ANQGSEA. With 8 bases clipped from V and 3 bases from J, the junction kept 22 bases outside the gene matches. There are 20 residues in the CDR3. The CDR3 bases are TGCAGCTATCCCCTTTCTGAGGCGGGACTAGCGGGGAGATTCTACAATGAGCAGTTCTTC. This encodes CSYPLSEAGLAGRFYNEQFF.

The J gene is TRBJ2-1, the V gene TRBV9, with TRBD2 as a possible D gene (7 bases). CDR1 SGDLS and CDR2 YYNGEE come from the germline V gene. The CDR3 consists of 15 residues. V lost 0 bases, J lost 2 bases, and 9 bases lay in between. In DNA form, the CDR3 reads TGTGCCAGCAGCGTAGAGGGGGGGGCCTACAATGAGCAGTTCTTC. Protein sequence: CASSVEGGAYNEQFF. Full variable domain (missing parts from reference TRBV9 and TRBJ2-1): DSGVTQTPKHLITATGQRVTLRCSPRSGDLSVYWYQQSLDQGLQFLIQYYNGEERAKGNILERFSAQQFPDLHSELNLSSLELGDSALYFCASSVEGGAYNEQFFGPGTRLTVL.

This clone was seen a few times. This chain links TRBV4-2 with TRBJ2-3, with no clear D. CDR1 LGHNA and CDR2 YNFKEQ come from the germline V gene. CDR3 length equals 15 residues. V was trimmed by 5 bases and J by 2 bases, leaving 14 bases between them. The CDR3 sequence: CASSLALGPTDTQYF. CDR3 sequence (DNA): TGTGCCAGCAGCTTGGCTCTAGGGCCCACAGATACGCAGTATTTT.

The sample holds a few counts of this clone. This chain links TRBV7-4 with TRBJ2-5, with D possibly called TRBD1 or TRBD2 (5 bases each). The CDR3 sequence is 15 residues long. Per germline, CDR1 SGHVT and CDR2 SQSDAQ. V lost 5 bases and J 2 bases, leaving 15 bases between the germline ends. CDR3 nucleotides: TGTGCCAGCAGCCCCCAGGGACGCCTGCAAGAGACCCAGTACTTC. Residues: CASSPQGRLQETQYF.

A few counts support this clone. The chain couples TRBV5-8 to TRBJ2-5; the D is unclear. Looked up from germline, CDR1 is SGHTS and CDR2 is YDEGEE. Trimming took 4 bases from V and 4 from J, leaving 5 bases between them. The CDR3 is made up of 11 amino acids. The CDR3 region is CASSVRETQYF. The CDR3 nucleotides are TGTGCCAGCAGCGTGAGAGAGACCCAGTACTTC.

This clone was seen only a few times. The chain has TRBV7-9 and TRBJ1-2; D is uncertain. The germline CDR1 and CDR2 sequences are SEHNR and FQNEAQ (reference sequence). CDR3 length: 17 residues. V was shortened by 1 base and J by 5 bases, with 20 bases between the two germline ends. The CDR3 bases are TGTGCCAGCAGCTTAGTTCGAGGACGAGCTTTTGGTTATGGCTACACCTTC. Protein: CASSLVRGRAFGYGYTF.

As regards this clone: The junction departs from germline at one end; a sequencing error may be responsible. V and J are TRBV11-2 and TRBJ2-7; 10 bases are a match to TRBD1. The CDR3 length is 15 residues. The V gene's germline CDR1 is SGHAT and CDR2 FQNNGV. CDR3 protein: CASSPSGTGAYEQYF. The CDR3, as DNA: TGCGCCAGCAGCCCCTCCGGGACAGGGGCCTACGAGCAGTACTTC.

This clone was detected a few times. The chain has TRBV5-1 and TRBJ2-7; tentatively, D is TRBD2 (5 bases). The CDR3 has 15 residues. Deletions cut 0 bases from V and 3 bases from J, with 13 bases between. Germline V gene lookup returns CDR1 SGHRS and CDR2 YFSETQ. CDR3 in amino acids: CASSLGGGQNYEQYF. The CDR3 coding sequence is TGCGCCAGCAGCTTGGGTGGCGGGCAAAACTACGAGCAGTACTTC.

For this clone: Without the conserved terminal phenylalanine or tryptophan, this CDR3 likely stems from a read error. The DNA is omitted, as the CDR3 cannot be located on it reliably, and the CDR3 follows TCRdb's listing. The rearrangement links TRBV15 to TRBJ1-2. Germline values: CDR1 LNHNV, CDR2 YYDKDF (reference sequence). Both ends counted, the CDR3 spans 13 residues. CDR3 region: CATSRDRWDRGLL.

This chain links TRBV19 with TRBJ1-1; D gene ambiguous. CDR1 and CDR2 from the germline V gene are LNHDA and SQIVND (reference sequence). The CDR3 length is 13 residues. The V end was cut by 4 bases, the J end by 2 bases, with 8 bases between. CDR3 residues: CASSRAGNTEAFF. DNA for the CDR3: TGTGCCAGTAGTAGGGCGGGAAACACTGAAGCTTTCTTT.

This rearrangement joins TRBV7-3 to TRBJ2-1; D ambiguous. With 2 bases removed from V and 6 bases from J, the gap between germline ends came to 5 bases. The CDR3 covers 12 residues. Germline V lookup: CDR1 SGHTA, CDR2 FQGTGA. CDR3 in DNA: TGTGCCAGCAGCTTAGTTATCAATGAGCAGTTCTTC. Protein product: CASSLVINEQFF.

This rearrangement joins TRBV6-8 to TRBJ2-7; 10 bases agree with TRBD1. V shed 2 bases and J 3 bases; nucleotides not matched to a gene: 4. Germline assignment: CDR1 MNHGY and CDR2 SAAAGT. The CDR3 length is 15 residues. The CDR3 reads CASSYGWTGGYEQYF. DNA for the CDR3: TGTGCCAGCAGTTACGGTTGGACAGGGGGCTACGAGCAGTACTTC.

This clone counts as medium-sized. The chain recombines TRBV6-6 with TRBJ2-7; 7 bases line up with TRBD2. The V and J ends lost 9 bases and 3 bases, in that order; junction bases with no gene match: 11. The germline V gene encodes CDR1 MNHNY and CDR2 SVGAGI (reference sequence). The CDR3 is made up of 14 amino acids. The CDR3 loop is CARVLGEGIYEQYF. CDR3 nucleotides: TGTGCCAGAGTACTTGGGGAGGGTATCTACGAGCAGTACTTC.

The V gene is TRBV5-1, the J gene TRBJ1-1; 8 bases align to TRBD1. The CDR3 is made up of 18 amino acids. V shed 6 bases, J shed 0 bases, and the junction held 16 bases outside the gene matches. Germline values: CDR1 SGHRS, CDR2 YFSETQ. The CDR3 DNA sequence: TGCGCCAGCAACCCGAAGACCAGGGGGCCGGCGGTGAACACTGAAGCTTTCTTT. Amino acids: CASNPKTRGPAVNTEAFF.

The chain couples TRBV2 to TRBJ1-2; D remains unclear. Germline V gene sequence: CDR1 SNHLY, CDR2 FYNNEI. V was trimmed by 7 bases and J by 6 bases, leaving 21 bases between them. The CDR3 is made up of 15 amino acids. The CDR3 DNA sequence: TGTGCCAGCACTATAAACGTGGTGTTAGGTGATGGCTACACCTTC. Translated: CASTINVVLGDGYTF.

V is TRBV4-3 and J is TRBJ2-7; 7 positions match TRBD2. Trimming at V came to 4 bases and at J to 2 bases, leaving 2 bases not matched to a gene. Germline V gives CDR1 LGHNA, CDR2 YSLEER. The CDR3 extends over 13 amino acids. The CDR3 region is CASSPGLAYEQYF. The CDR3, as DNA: TGCGCCAGCAGCCCAGGACTAGCCTACGAGCAGTACTTC.

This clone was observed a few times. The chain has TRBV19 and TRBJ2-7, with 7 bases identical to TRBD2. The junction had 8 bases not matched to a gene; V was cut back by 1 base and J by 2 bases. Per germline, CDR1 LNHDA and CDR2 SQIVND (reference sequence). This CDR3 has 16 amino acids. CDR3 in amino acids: CASSIGPWGGPYEQYF. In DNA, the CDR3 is TGTGCCAGTAGTATAGGACCGTGGGGGGGACCCTACGAGCAGTACTTC.

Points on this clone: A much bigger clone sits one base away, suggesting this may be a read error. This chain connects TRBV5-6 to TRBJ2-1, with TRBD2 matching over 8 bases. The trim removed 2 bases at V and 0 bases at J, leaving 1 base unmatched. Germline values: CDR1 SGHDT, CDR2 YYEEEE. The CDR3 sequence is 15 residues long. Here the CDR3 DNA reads TGTGCCAGCAGCTTAAGCGGGAGCTCCTACAATGAGCAGTTCTTC. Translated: CASSLSGSSYNEQFF.

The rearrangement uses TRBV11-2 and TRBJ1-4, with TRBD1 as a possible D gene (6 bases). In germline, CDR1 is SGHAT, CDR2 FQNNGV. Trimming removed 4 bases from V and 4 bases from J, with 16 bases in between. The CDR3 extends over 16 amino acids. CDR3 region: CASSSAFQGLNEKLFF. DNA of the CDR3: TGTGCCAGCAGCTCCGCCTTTCAGGGGCTTAATGAAAAACTGTTTTTT.

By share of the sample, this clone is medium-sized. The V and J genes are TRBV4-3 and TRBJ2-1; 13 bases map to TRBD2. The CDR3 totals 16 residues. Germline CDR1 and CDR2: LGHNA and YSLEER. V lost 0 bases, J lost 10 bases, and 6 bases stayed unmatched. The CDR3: CASSQDRGLAGTEQFF. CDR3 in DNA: TGCGCCAGCAGCCAAGATAGGGGACTAGCGGGGACAGAGCAGTTCTTC.

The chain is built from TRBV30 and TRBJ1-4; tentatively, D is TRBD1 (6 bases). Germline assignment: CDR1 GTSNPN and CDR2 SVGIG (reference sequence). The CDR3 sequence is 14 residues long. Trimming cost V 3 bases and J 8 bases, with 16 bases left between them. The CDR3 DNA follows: TGTGCCTGGAGACGGACAATCAGGGGCGAAAAACTGTTTTTT. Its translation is CAWRRTIRGEKLFF.

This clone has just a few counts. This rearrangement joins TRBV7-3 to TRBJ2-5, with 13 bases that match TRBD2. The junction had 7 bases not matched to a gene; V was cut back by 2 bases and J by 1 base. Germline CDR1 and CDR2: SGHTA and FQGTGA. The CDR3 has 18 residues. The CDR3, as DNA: TGTGCCAGCAGCTTATATGGACTAGCGGGGGAGACCCAAGAGACCCAGTACTTC. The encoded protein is CASSLYGLAGETQETQYF.

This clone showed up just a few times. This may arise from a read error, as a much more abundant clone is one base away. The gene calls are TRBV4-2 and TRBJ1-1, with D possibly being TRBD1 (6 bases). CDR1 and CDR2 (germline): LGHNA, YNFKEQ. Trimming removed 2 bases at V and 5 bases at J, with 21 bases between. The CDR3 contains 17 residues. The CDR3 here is CASSQWGHLSVRTEAFF. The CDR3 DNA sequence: TGTGCCAGCAGCCAATGGGGACATCTATCGGTTAGGACTGAAGCTTTCTTT.

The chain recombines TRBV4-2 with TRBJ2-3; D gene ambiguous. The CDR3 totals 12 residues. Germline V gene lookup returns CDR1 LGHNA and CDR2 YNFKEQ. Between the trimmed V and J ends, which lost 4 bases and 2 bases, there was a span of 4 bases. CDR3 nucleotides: TGTGCCAGCAGCCTGTTCACAGATACGCAGTATTTT. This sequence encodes CASSLFTDTQYF.

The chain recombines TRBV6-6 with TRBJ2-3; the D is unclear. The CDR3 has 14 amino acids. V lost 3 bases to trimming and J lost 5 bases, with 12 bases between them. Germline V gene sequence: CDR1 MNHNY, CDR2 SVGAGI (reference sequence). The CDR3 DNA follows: TGTGCCAGCAGTTATTCGGGCTGGGGAGATACGCAGTATTTT. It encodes CASSYSGWGDTQYF.

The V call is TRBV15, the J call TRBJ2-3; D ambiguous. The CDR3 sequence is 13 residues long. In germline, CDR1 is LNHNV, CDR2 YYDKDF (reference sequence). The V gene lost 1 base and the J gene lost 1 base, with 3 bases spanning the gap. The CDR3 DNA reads TGTGCCACCAGCAGAGGGGGCACAGATACGCAGTATTTT. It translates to CATSRGGTDTQYF.

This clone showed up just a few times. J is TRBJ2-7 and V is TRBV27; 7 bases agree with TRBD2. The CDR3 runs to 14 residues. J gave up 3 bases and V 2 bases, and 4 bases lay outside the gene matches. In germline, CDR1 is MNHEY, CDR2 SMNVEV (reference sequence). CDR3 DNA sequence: TGTGCCAGCAGTTTAGGGGGGGGGTACTACGAGCAGTACTTC. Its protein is CASSLGGGYYEQYF.